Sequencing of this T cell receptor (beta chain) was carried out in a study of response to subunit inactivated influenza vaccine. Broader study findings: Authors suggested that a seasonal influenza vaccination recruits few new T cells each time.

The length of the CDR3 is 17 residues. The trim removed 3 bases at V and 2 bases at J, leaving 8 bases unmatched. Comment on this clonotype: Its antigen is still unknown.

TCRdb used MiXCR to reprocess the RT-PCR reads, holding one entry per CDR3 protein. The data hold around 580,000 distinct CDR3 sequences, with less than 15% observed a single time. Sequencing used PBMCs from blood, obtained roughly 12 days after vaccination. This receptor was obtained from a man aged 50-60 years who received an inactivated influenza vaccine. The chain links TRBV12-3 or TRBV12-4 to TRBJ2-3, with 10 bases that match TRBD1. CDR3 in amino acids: CASSFTFGTGATDTQYF. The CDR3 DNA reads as TGTGCCAGCAGTTTTACTTTCGGGACAGGGGCCACAGATACGCAGTATTTT.